This TCR beta chain is from a study of CD4+ T cells in melanoma. Findings and caveats of the study: In melanoma, neoantigen-specific CD4+ T cells reportedly differed in differentiation state. CD8+ T cell, macrophage and B cell function reportedly correlated with neoantigen-specific CD4+ T cells.

In regard to this clone: Its antigen is still unknown.

V was pared by 4 bases and J by 3 bases, with 15 bases between. The CDR3 runs 15 residues. From germline, CDR1 is MNHNS and CDR2 SASEGT. Data came from immunoSEQ multiplex PCR; TCRdb stores just in-frame clones and leaves some out. The sample has approximately 20,000 clones, around 82% seen once. The sample comprised cells from a culture (not recorded whether cultured in vitro). This TCR came from a human donor with melanoma. The chain combines TRBV6-1 with TRBJ1-2; D possibly corresponds to TRBD1 (6 bases). This CDR3 reads CASSVTGYLYYGYTF. In nucleotides, the CDR3 is TGTGCCAGCAGTGTAACAGGGTACCTTTACTATGGCTACACCTTC.